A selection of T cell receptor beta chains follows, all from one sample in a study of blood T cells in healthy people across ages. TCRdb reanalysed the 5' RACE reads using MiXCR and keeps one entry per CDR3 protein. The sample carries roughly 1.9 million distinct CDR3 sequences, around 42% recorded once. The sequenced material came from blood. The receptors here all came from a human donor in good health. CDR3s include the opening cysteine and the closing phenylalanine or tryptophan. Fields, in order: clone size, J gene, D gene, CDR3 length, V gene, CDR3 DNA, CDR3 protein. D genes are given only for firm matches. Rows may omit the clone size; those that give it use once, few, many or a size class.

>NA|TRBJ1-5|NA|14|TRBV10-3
TGTGCCATCAGGGAGGCAGGGAGCAATCAGCCCCAGCATTTT
CAIREAGSNQPQHF
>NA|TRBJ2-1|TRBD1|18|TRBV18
TGTGCCAGCTCACCATTGCCTGCAACAGGGGTTTCTAACAATGAGCAGTTCTTC
CASSPLPATGVSNNEQFF
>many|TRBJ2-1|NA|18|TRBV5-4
TGTGCCAGCAGCTTCGGCATCAGGACAGTCAGACTTTACAATGAGCAGTTCTTC
CASSFGIRTVRLYNEQFF
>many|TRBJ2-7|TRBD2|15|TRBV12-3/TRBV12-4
TGTGCCAGCAGCACGGGACTAGCGGGGGTAGGCGAGCAGTACTTC
CASSTGLAGVGEQYF
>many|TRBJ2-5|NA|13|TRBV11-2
TGTGCCAGCACTCTACCAATGGCAGAGACCCAGTACTTC
CASTLPMAETQYF
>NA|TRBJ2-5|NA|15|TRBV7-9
TGTGCCAGCAGCTTGAGTAATGGGGCCGGGGAGACCCAGTACTTC
CASSLSNGAGETQYF
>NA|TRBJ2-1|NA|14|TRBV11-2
TGTGCCAGCAGCAAGGGGCGGAACCAAGAGACCCAGTTCTTC
CASSKGRNQETQFF
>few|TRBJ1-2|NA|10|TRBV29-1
TGCAGCGTTGTTGAGAACGGCTACACCTTC
CSVVENGYTF
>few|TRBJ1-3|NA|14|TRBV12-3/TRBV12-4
TGTGCCAGCAGTTTGCGGCTCTCTGGAAACACCATATATTTT
CASSLRLSGNTIYF
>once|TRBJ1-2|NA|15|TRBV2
TGTGCCAGCAGTGAAGGGGGGTTAGCTAACTATGGCTACACCTTC
CASSEGGLANYGYTF
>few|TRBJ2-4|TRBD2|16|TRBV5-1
TGCGCCAGCAGCTTGCGACTAGCGGGGCGTGGAAACATTCAGTACTTC
CASSLRLAGRGNIQYF
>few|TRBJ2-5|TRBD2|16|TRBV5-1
TGCGCCAGCAGCTCCGGACTAGCGGCAAACCAAGAGACCCAGTACTTC
CASSSGLAANQETQYF
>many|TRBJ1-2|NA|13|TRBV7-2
TGTGCCAGCAGCTTAGAGACAGTCTATGGCTACACCTTC
CASSLETVYGYTF
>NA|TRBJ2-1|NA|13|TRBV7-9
TGTGCCAGCAGCTTATTTGGTCGCGACGAGCAGTTCTTC
CASSLFGRDEQFF
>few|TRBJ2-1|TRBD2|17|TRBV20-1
TGCAGGCCCCTCGGGGGGGTCCCTGGGAGCTCCTACAATGAGCAGTTCTTC
CRPLGGVPGSSYNEQFF
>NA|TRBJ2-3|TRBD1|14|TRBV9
TGTGCCAGCAGCGCCGGGACAGGCCTTAATACGCAGTATTTT
CASSAGTGLNTQYF
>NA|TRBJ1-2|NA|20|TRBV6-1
TGTGCCAGCACCAAAAATCCTCCAGGGCGGCCCAATGAAAAACTGTTTAGCTACACCTTC
CASTKNPPGRPNEKLFSYTF
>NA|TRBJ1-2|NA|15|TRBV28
TGTGCCAGCAGTTTGTTGTCGGGCGGGGACTATGGCTACACCTTC
CASSLLSGGDYGYTF
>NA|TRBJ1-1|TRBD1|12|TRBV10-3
TGTGCCATCAGCACAGGGGTATCTGAAGCTTTCTTT
CAISTGVSEAFF
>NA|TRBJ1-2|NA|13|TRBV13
TGTGCCAGCAGCCGGGACGAAGGGGACGGCTACACCTTC
CASSRDEGDGYTF
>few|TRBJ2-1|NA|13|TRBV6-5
TGTGCCAGCACTCTGGCGGGGAACAATGAGCAGTTCTTC
CASTLAGNNEQFF
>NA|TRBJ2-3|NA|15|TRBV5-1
TGCGCCAGCAGCCCAATGGCCCCAGCAAGAGATACGCAGTATTTT
CASSPMAPARDTQYF
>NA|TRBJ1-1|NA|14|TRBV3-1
TGTGCCAGCAGCCGCCAAGTAAGTAACACTGAAGCTTTCTTT
CASSRQVSNTEAFF
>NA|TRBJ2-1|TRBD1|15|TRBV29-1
TGCAGCGTTGAAGAGTGGTTTACAGGGGTGAATGAGCAGTTCTTC
CSVEEWFTGVNEQFF
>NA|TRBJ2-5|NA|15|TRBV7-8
TGTGCCAGCAGCTTATCGGCGGAGCCTTGGGAGACCCAGTACTTC
CASSLSAEPWETQYF
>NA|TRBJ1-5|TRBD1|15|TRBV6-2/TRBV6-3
TGTGCCAGCATCTCATACAGGGGACTGGGGCAGCCCCAGCATTTT
CASISYRGLGQPQHF
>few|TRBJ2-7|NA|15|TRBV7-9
TGTGCCAGCAGCTTAGAGGCCCAGGGGTTGGGCGAGCAGTACTTC
CASSLEAQGLGEQYF
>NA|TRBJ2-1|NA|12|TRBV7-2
TGTGCCAGCAGCGGGGACGCCAATGAGCAGTTCTTC
CASSGDANEQFF
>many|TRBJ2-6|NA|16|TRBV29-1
TGCAGCGTTATGGTTAGACTGCACTCCGGGGCCAACGTCCTGACTTTC
CSVMVRLHSGANVLTF
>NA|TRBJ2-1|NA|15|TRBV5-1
TGCGCCAGCAGCTTGGAGGGACACCTATACAATGAGCAGTTCTTC
CASSLEGHLYNEQFF
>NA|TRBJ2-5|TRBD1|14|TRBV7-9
TGTGCCAGCAGCCCCACAGGGGGGAAAGGGACCCAGTACTTC
CASSPTGGKGTQYF
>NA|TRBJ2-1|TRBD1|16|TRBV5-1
TGCGCCAGCAGCCCGGTTTATCTACAGGGGTACAATGAGCAGTTCTTC
CASSPVYLQGYNEQFF
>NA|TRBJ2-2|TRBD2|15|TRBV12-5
TGTGCTATTAGTGGGGGGGGGGCGAACACCGGGGAGCTGTTTTTT
CAISGGGANTGELFF
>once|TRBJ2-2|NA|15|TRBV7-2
TGTGCCAGCAGCTTAGGGGGGGGCAACACCGAGGAGCTGTTTTTT
CASSLGGGNTEELFF
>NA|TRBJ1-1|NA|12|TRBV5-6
TGTGCCAGCAGCTGGGGCGGGGGAAGAGCTTTCTTT
CASSWGGGRAFF
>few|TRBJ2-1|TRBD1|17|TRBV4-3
TGCGCCAGCAGCCAAGAGGGGGGGGGACAGGGACGCAATGAGCAGTTCTTC
CASSQEGGGQGRNEQFF
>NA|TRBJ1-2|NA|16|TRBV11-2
TGTGCCAGCAGCTTAGATCTCGCCGGGTCGAGCTATGGCTACACCTTC
CASSLDLAGSSYGYTF
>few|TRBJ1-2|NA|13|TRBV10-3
TGTGCCAACGGAGACGACTGGGACTATGGCTACACCTTC
CANGDDWDYGYTF
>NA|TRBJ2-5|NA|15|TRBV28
TGTGCCAGCAGTCCCGGGCGTTGGGGTTTGAAGACCCAGTACTTC
CASSPGRWGLKTQYF
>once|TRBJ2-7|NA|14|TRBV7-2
TGTGCCAGCAGCTTAGGTCCAGCCTGGGGCGAGCAGTACTTC
CASSLGPAWGEQYF
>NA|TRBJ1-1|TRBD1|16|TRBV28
TGTGCCAGCAGATCTCCCTTGGGACAGAAAAACACTGAAGCTTTCTTT
CASRSPLGQKNTEAFF
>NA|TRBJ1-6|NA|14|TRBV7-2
TGTGCCAGCAGCTTAATGGGGGGGTACGGACCCCTCCACTTT
CASSLMGGYGPLHF
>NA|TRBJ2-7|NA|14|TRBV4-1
TGCGCCAGCAGCCAGAACGAAGGCCCCTACGAGCAGTACTTC
CASSQNEGPYEQYF
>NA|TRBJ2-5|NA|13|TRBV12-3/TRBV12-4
TGTGCCAGCAGTTTTCCCCTCCTGGAGACCCAGTACTTC
CASSFPLLETQYF
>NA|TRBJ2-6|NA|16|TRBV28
TGTGCCAGCAGTTCGAGGACCGAAACTGGGGCCAACGTCCCGACTTTC
CASSSRTETGANVPTF
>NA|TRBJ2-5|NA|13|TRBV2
TGTGCCAGCAGTGATCCCGTTCCCGAGACCCAGTACTTC
CASSDPVPETQYF
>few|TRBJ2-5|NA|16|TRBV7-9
TGTGCCAGCAGCTTGAGTCGCGAAACCTCCCAAGAGACCCAGTACTTC
CASSLSRETSQETQYF
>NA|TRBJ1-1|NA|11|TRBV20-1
TGCAGTGCTGGAAGGAACACTGAAGCTTTCTTT
CSAGRNTEAFF
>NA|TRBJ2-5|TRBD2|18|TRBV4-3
TGCGCCAGCAGCCAAGATCCCGCGACTAGCGCCATTCAAGAGACCCAGTACTTC
CASSQDPATSAIQETQYF
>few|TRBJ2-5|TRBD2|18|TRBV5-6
TGTGCCAGCAGCTTGGAACTAGCGGGGGGAAATTTCGAGGAGACCCAGTACTTC
CASSLELAGGNFEETQYF
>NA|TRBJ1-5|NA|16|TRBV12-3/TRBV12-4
TGTGCCAGCAGTCCGATAATGGGGACGAGAGGGCAGCCCCAGCATTTT
CASSPIMGTRGQPQHF
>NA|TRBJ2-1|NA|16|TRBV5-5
TGTGCCAGCAGCCCATTCCCTAATCACTCCTACAATGAGCAGTTCTTC
CASSPFPNHSYNEQFF
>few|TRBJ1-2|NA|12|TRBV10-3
TGTGCCATCAGTGAAGGCCCGAGCTTTTACACCTTC
CAISEGPSFYTF
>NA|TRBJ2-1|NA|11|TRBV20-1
TGCAGTGCTAGAGATCGGGTTGAGCAGTTCTTC
CSARDRVEQFF
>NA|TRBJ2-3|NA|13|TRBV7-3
TGTGCCAGCAGCTCCGGACCCGAAAATATGCAGTATTTT
CASSSGPENMQYF